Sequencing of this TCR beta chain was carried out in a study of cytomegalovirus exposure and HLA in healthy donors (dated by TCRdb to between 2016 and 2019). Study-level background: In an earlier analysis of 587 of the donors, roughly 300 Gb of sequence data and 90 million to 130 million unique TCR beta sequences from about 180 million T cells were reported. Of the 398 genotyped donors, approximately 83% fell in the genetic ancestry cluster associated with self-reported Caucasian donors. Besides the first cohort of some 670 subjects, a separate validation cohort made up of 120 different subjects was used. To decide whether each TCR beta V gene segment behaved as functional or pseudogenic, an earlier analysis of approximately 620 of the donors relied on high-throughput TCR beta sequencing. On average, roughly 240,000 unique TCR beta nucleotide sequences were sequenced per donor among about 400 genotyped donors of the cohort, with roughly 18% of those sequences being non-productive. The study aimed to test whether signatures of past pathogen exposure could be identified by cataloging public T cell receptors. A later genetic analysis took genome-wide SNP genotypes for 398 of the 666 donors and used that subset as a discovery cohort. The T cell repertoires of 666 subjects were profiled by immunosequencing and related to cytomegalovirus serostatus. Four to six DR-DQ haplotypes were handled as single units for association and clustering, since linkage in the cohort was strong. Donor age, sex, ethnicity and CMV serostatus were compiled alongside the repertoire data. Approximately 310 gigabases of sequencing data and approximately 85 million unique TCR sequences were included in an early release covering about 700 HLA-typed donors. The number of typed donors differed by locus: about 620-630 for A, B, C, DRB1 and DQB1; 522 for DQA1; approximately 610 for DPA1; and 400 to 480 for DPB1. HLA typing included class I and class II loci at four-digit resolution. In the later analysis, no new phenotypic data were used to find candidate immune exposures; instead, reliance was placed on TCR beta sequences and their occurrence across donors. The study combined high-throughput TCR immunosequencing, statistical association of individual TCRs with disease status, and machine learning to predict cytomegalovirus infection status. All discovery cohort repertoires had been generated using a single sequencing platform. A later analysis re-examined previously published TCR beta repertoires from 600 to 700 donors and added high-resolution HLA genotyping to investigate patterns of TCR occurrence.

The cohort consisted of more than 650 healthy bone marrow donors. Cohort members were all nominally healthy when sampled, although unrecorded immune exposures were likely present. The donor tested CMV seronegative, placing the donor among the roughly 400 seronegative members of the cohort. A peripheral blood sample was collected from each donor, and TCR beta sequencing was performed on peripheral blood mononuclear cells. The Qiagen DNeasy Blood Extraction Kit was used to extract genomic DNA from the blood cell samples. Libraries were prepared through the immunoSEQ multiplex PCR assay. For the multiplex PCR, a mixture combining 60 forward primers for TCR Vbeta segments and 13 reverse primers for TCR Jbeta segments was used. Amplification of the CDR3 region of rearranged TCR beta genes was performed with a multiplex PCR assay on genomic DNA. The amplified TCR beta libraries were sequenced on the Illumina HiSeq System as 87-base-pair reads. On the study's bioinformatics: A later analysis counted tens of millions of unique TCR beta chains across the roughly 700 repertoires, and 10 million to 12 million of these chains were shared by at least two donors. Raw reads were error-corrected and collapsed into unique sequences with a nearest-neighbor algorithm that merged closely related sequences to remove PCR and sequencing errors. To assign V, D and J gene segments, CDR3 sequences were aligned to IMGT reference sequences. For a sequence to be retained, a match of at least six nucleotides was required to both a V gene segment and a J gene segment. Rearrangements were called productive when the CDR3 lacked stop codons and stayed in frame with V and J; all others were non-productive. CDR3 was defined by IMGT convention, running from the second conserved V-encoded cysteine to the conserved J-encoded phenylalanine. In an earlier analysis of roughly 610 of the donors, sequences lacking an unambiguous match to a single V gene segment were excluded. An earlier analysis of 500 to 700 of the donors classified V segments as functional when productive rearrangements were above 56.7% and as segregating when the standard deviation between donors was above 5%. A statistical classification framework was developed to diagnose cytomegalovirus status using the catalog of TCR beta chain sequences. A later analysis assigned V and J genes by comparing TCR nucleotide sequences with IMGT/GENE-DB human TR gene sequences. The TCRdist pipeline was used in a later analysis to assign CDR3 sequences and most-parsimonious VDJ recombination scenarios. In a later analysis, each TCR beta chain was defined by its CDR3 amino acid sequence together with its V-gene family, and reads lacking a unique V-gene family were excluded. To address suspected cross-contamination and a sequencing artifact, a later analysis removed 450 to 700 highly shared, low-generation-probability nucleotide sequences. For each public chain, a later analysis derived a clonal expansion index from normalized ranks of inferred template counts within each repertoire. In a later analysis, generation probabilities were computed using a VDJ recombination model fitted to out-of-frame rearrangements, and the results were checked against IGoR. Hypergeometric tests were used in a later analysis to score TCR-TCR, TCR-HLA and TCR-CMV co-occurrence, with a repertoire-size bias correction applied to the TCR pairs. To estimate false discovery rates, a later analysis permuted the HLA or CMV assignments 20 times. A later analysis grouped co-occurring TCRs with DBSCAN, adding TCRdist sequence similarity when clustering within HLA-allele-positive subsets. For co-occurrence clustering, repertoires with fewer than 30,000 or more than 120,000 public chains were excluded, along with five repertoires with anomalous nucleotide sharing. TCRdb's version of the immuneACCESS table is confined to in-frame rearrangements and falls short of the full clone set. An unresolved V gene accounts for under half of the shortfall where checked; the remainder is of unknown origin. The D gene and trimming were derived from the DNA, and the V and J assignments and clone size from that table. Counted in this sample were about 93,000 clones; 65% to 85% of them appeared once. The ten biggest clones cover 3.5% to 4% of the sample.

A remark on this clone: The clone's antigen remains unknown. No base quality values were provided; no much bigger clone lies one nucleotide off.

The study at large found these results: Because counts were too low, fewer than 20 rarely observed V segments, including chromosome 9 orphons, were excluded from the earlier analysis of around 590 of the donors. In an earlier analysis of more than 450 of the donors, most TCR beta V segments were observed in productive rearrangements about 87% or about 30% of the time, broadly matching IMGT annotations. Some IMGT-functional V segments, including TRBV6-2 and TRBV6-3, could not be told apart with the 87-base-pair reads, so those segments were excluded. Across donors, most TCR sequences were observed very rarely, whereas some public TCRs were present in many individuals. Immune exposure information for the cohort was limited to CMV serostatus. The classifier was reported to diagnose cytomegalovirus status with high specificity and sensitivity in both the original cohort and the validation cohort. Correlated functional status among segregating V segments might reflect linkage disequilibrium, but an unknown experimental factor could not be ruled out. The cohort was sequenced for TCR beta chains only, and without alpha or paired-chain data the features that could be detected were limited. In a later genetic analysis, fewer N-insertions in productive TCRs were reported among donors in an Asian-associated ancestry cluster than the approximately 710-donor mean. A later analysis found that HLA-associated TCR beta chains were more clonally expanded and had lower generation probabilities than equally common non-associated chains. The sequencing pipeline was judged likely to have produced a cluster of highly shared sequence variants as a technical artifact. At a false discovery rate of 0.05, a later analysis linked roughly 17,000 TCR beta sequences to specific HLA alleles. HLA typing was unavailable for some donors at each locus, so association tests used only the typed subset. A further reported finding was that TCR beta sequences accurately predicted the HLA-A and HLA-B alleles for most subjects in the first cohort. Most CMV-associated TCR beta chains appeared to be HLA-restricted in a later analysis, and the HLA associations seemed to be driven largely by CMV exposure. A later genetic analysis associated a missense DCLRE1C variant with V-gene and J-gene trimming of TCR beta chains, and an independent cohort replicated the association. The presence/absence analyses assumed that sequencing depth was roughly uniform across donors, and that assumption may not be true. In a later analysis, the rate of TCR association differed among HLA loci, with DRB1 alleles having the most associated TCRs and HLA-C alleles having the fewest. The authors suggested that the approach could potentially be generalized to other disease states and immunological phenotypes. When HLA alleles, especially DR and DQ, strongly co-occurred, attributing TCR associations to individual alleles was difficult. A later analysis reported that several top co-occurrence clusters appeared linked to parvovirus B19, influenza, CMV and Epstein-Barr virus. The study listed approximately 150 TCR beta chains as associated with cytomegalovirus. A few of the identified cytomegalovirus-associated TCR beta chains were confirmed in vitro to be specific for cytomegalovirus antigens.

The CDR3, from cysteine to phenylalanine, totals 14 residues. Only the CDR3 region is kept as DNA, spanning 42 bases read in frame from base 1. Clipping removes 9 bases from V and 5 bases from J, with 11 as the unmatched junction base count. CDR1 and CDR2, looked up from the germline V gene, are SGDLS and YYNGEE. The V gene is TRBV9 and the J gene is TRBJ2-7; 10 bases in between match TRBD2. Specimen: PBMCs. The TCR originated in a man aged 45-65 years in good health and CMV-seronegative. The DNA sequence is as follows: TGTGCCACGGGGGCTCTAGCGGGAGTCCACGAGCAGTACTTC. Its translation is CATGALAGVHEQYF.